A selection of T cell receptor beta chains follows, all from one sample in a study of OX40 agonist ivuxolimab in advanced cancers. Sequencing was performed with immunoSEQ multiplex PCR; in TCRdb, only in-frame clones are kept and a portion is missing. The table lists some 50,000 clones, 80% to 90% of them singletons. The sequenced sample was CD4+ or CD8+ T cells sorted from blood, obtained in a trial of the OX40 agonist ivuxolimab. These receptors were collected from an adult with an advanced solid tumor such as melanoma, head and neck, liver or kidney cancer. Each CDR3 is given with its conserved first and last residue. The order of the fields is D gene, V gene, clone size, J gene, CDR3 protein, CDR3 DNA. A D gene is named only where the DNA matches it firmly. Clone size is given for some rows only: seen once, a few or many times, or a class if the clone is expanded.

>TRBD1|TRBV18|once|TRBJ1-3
CASSPQGQGSGNTIYF
TGTGCCAGCTCACCACAGGGACAGGGCTCCGGAAACACCATATATTTT
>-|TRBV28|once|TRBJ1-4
CASRFNEKLFF
TGTGCCAGCAGGTTTAATGAAAAACTGTTTTTT
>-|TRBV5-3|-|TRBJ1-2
CARSSDRSTF
TGTGCCAGAAGCTCGGACCGGTCCACCTTC
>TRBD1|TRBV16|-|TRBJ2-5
CASSQDRGRSETQYF
TGTGCCAGCAGTCAAGACAGGGGGCGCTCAGAGACCCAGTACTTC
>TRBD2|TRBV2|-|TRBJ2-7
CASRIRLASPEQYF
TGTGCCAGCAGGATACGACTAGCCTCTCCCGAGCAGTACTTC
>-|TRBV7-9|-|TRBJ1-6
CASSRTGNNSPLHF
TGTGCCAGCAGCCGAACAGGAAATAATTCACCCCTCCACTTT
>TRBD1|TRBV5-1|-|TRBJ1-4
CASSLGQVNEKLFF
TGCGCCAGCAGCTTAGGACAGGTTAATGAAAAACTGTTTTTT
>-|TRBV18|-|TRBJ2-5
CASSPRQLQETQYF
TGTGCCAGCTCGCCCCGACAGTTACAAGAGACCCAGTACTTC
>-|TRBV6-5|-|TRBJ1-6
CASSYSDRRPLHF
TGTGCCAGCAGTTACTCTGATAGGCGGCCCCTCCACTTT
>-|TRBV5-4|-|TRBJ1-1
CASSQGSMNTEAFF
TGTGCCAGCAGCCAAGGGTCGATGAACACTGAAGCTTTCTTT
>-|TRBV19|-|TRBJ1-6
CASSIQQNSPLHF
TGTGCCAGTAGTATCCAACAGAATTCACCCCTCCACTTT
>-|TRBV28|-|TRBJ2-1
CASSPQGEQFF
TGTGCCAGCAGCCCTCAGGGTGAGCAGTTCTTC
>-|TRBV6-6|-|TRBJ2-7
CASSYQDSLYEQYF
TGTGCCAGCAGTTACCAGGACAGCCTCTACGAGCAGTACTTC
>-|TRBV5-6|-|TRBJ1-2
CASSLYAGRLYGYTF
TGTGCCAGCAGCTTGTATGCAGGGCGGCTCTATGGCTACACCTTC
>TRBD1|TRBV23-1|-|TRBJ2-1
CASGPGTGSYNEQFF
TGCGCCAGCGGCCCCGGGACAGGGTCCTACAATGAGCAGTTCTTC
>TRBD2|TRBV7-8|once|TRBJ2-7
CASSYTSGGATYEQYF
TGTGCCAGCAGCTATACTAGCGGGGGGGCTACCTACGAGCAGTACTTC
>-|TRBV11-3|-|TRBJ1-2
CASRAGEGYGYTF
TGTGCCAGCAGGGCAGGGGAGGGCTATGGCTACACCTTC
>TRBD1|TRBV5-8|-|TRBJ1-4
CASSGTGGFNEKLFF
TGTGCCAGCAGCGGAACAGGGGGTTTTAATGAAAAACTGTTTTTT
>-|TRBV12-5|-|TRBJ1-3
CASGRTLSGALRNTIYF
TGTGCTAGTGGGCGAACACTTTCAGGGGCCTTAAGAAACACCATATATTTT
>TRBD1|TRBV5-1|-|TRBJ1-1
CASVPGTANTEAFF
TGCGCCAGCGTTCCCGGGACAGCGAACACTGAAGCTTTCTTT
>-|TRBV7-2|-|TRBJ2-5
CASSLGGASQETQYF
TGTGCCAGCAGCTTAGGGGGGGCATCCCAAGAGACCCAGTACTTC
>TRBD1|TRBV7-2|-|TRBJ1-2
CASSLGGTGGGGYTF
TGTGCCAGCAGCTTAGGAGGGACAGGGGGAGGTGGCTACACCTTC
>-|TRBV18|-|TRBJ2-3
CASSPNPTDTQYF
TGTGCCAGCTCACCAAATCCCACAGATACGCAGTATTTT
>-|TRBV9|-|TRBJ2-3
CASSANPGPPPDTQYF
TGTGCCAGCAGCGCTAATCCGGGCCCACCCCCGGATACGCAGTATTTT
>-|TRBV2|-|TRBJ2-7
CASREQSGVYEQYF
TGTGCCAGCAGAGAGCAGTCTGGGGTCTACGAGCAGTACTTC
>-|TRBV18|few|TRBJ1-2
CASSPFPTGYTF
TGTGCCAGCTCACCTTTCCCTACGGGCTACACCTTC
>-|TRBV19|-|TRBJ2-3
CASSPTGSTDTQYF
TGTGCCAGTAGCCCGACAGGTAGCACAGATACGCAGTATTTT
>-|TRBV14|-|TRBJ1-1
CASSLHQNTEAFF
TGTGCCAGCAGCCTACACCAGAACACTGAAGCTTTCTTT
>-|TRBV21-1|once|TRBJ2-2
CASSRYPPSGGAPAGELFF
TGTGCCAGCAGCAGGTACCCCCCTAGCGGGGGGGCCCCGGCCGGGGAGCTGTTTTTT
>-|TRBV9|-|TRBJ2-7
CASSPAVGVTYEQYF
TGTGCCAGCAGCCCAGCGGTGGGGGTCACCTACGAGCAGTACTTC
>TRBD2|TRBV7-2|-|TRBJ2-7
CASSLAASGVEQYF
TGTGCCAGCAGCTTAGCTGCTAGCGGGGTGGAACAGTACTTC
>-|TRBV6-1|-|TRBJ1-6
CASKPDSYNSPLHF
TGTGCCAGCAAGCCGGACAGTTATAATTCACCCCTCCACTTT